This T cell receptor beta chain was observed in a study of cytomegalovirus exposure and HLA in healthy donors. Study observations and caveats: In a later analysis, at a false discovery rate of 0.05, approximately 16,000 TCR beta sequences matched HLA alleles. Several of the most significant clusters were apparently associated with common viral pathogens in a later analysis.

Germline-derived CDR1 and CDR2 are MDHEN and SYDVKM. V dropped 10 bases and J dropped 4 bases, with 15 bases sitting between them. The CDR3 is 13 amino acids. With 60 Vbeta and 13 Jbeta primers, the PCR was carried out. Some clones are missing from TCRdb's copy, which holds only in-frame ones; the method was immunoSEQ multiplex PCR. The sample contains 100,000 to 150,000 clones, less than 85% of which appear only once. Of note for this clone: Its antigen is unidentified.

The sample consisted of PBMCs. The V call is TRBV28, the J call TRBJ2-3; perhaps TRBD2 as D (5 bases). The source of this sequence is a middle-aged man in good health and CMV-seronegative. CDR3 loop: CAINPASPDTQYF. The CDR3 DNA sequence: TGTGCCATCAACCCGGCTAGCCCAGATACGCAGTATTTT.